This T cell receptor beta chain was retrieved from a study of cytomegalovirus exposure and HLA in healthy donors. Findings of the study overall: Analysis performed later showed TCR beta chains linked to HLA being more clonally expanded than equally common others. In an earlier analysis, in around 590 donors, most V segments appeared productive either ~87% or ~30% of the time. Sequences of the TCR beta chain were said to predict the HLA-A and HLA-B alleles of most subjects accurately.

The PCR contained 60 Vbeta and 13 Jbeta primers. TCRdb's table, derived via immunoSEQ multiplex PCR, lists solely in-frame clones and lacks some. This table holds about 210,000 clones, approximately 79% found once. This CDR3 has 16 residues. The germline V gene encodes CDR1 SEHNR and CDR2 FQNEAQ (reference sequence). After removal of 3 bases from V and 2 bases from J, the junction contained 8 bases not matched to a gene. In regard to this clone: Its cognate antigen is unknown.

The TCR originated in a male donor in good health and CMV-seronegative. Source material: PBMCs. The V and J genes are TRBV7-9 and TRBJ2-3, with 7 bases matching TRBD2. The CDR3 is CASSFHRDYLTDTQYF. CDR3 DNA sequence: TGTGCCAGCAGCTTCCACCGGGACTACCTCACAGATACGCAGTATTTT.